This T cell receptor (beta chain) was recorded in a study of cytomegalovirus exposure and HLA in healthy donors. Study-wide findings and caveats: Among immune exposure information, only CMV serostatus was available.

About this clone itself: The antigen is unknown.

Primers for the PCR totalled 60 Vbeta and 13 Jbeta. Sequenced by immunoSEQ multiplex PCR; TCRdb stores in-frame clones only, minus some. This sample carries 150,000 to 250,000 clones, approximately 78% of them seen once, and the ten largest clones take 6% to 8%. Germline-derived CDR1 and CDR2 are SEHNR and FQNEAQ (reference sequence). The CDR3 contains 14 residues. V shed 3 bases and J shed 3 bases, with 8 bases lying between them. J is TRBJ1-4 and V is TRBV7-9; tentatively, D is TRBD1 (5 bases). This clonotype was sampled from a woman aged 50 to 60 in good health and CMV-seropositive. Sequencing was carried out using PBMCs. The CDR3 bases are TGTGCCAGCAGCTTTCAGGGCCCTAATGAAAAACTGTTTTTT. Translating gives CASSFQGPNEKLFF.